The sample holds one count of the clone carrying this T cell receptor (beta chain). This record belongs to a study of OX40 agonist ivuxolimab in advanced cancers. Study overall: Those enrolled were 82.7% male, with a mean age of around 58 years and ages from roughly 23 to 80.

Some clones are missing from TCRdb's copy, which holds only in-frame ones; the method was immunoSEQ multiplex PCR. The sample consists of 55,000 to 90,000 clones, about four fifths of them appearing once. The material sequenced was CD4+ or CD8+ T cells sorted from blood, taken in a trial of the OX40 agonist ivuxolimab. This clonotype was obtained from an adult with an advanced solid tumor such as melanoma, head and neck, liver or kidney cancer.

DNA for the CDR3: TGTGCCAGCAGTTTACGTATACTAGCGGCTCTTAATGAGCAGTTCTTC. Translation gives CASSLRILAALNEQFF. This chain uses TRBV27 with TRBJ2-1; TRBD2 matches at 8 bases. The CDR3 is 16 amino acids. V gave up 2 bases and J gave up 7 bases; unmatched junction bases: 10. Per germline, CDR1 MNHEY and CDR2 SMNVEV (reference sequence).